This TCR beta chain comes out of a study of blood T cell repertoires in COVID-19. Per the germline V gene, CDR1 is MNHNS and CDR2 is SASEGT. Trimming cost V 6 bases and J 2 bases, with 16 bases left between them. This CDR3 spans 15 amino acids. Clones were sequenced by immunoSEQ multiplex PCR, and TCRdb holds only the in-frame ones, with some missing. The sample carries around 330,000 clones, 90% recorded once. The source of this sequence is a man in his 60s who had recovered from COVID-19. Sample: PBMCs or T cells enriched from blood (not recorded which). The J gene is TRBJ1-2, the V gene TRBV6-1, with TRBD1 as a possible D gene (5 bases). Here the CDR3 reads CASRLQTGVNYGYTF. The CDR3 region has the DNA TGTGCCAGCAGGTTGCAAACAGGTGTGAACTATGGCTACACCTTC.